These 31 T cell receptor beta chains came from one sample sequenced in a study of blood T cell repertoires in COVID-19. The method was immunoSEQ multiplex PCR; TCRdb's version includes in-frame clones alone and lacks a portion of them. The sample shows approximately 440,000 clones, around 88% of them seen only once. The sequencing sample was made of peripheral blood. All receptors derive from a woman aged 45-65 years with COVID-19, enrolled during active disease.

As concerns this clone: Distinct nucleotide sequences in the sample also encode this CDR3. This rearrangement joins TRBV5-1 to TRBJ1-1; tentative D call: TRBD1 (5 bases). This CDR3 has 13 residues. In germline, CDR1 is SGHRS, CDR2 YFSETQ. V was shortened by 1 base and J by 4 bases, with 8 bases between the two germline ends. CDR3 sequence: CASSLRGGTEAFF. CDR3 in DNA: TGCGCCAGCAGCTTGAGGGGCGGCACTGAAGCTTTCTTT. Based on the CDR3 plus reference TRBV5-1 and TRBJ1-1, the full variable domain is KAGVTQTPRYLIKTRGQQVTLSCSPISGHRSVSWYQQTPGQGLQFLFEYFSETQRNKGNFPGRFSGRQFSNSRSEMNVSTLELGDSALYLCASSLRGGTEAFFGQGTRLTVV.

This chain connects TRBV29-1 to TRBJ1-1, with D perhaps matching TRBD1 (5 bases). Germline V CDR1 and CDR2: SQVTM, ANQGSEA. The V end lost 7 bases, the J end lost 8 bases, and 14 bases lay between the germline ends. The CDR3 spans 11 residues. CDR3 in amino acids: CSALKGEEAFF. CDR3 in DNA: TGCAGCGCTCTAAAAGGGGAAGAAGCTTTCTTT.

V and J are TRBV3-1 (or the pseudogene TRBV3-2) and TRBJ1-3, with D maybe TRBD1 (6 bases). Germline CDR1 is LGHDT and CDR2 is YNNKEL (reference sequence). V gave up 3 bases and J gave up 7 bases, with 13 bases separating them. This CDR3 has 14 amino acids. The CDR3 DNA follows: TGTGCCAGCAGCCACCGGGACAACTTCAACACCATATATTTT. This gives the protein CASSHRDNFNTIYF.

This clone was seen once. The chain couples TRBV9 to TRBJ2-1, with TRBD2 matching over 9 bases. Germline loops: CDR1 SGDLS, CDR2 YYNGEE. With 2 bases clipped from V and 4 bases from J, the junction kept 1 base outside the gene matches. The CDR3 contains 14 residues. The CDR3 is CASSVSGGYNEQFF. For the CDR3, the DNA is TGTGCCAGCAGCGTGAGCGGGGGGTACAATGAGCAGTTCTTC.

V usage is TRBV9 and J usage is TRBJ1-1; 9 bases are a match to TRBD1. The CDR3 is 17 amino acids. V trimming: 0 bases; J trimming: 2 bases; junction bases outside the gene matches: 8. Germline loops: CDR1 SGDLS, CDR2 YYNGEE. For the CDR3, the DNA is TGTGCCAGCAGCGTAGAGGGGGACAGGGTGGGAAACACTGAAGCTTTCTTT. Its protein product is CASSVEGDRVGNTEAFF.

This chain joins TRBV5-6 and TRBJ2-6; D may be TRBD2 (6 bases). Looked up from germline, CDR1 is SGHDT and CDR2 is YYEEEE. CDR3 size: 15 residues. Trimming stripped 2 bases from V and 3 bases from J, with 9 bases between. CDR3: CASSFGGDGANVLTF. CDR3 coding DNA: TGTGCCAGCAGCTTCGGAGGGGATGGGGCCAACGTCCTGACTTTC.

The chain employs TRBV27 and TRBJ1-1; 9 bases are a match to TRBD1. In germline, CDR1 is MNHEY, CDR2 SMNVEV (reference sequence). The CDR3 consists of 17 residues. V shed 3 bases and J 4 bases; nucleotides not matched to a gene: 12. The CDR3 here is CASSLTPGTGWGTEAFF. The CDR3 DNA reads as TGTGCCAGCAGTTTGACCCCCGGGACAGGGTGGGGCACTGAAGCTTTCTTT.

This clone has just one count. The chain's CDR3 is CASSPLAGGLFAGELFF. The CDR3 DNA reads as TGCGCCAGCAGCCCACTAGCGGGGGGGCTTTTCGCCGGGGAGCTGTTTTTT. The chain recombines TRBV4-1 with TRBJ2-2, with TRBD2 matching over 13 bases. Germline V gene lookup returns CDR1 MGHRA and CDR2 YSYEKL. Losses at the gene ends were 4 bases for V and 6 bases for J; bases not matched to a gene: 8. The CDR3 spans 17 residues.

The chain uses TRBV7-3 and TRBJ2-1, with D perhaps TRBD2 (6 bases). Trimming left V 3 bases short and J 8 bases short, with 17 bases between. The germline V gene encodes CDR1 SGHTA and CDR2 FQGTGA. CDR3 size: 15 residues. CDR3 nucleotide sequence: TGTGCCAGCAGCTTCCGGGACGGGGGTGTTGATGAGCAGTTCTTC. It is translated as CASSFRDGGVDEQFF.

The chain employs TRBV9 and TRBJ2-2; TRBD1 matches at 9 bases. The germline gives CDR1 SGDLS, CDR2 YYNGEE. With V trimmed by 4 bases and J by 3 bases, 10 bases remained unmatched. This CDR3 region has 17 residues. The DNA for the CDR3 is TGTGCCAGCAGCCCTTACAGGGGGCTTGGGTACACCGGGGAGCTGTTTTTT. It is translated as CASSPYRGLGYTGELFF.

The chain is built from TRBV6-6 and TRBJ2-1, with D maybe TRBD2 (5 bases). CDR3 length: 11 residues. Trimming removed 6 bases at V and 12 bases at J, with 12 bases between. In germline, CDR1 is MNHNY, CDR2 SVGAGI (reference sequence). The CDR3 nucleotides read TGTGCCAGCAGCCACCCGGGGTCGCAGTTCTTC. Translation: CASSHPGSQFF.

The rearrangement links TRBV19 to TRBJ2-3, with D uncertain. Trimming left V 2 bases short and J 6 bases short, with 9 bases between. The CDR3 contains 13 residues. Germline-derived CDR1 and CDR2 are LNHDA and SQIVND (reference sequence). CDR3 amino acids: CASSISGDDTQYF. Here the CDR3 DNA reads TGTGCCAGTAGTATATCAGGTGACGATACGCAGTATTTT.

The V gene is TRBV7-8, the J gene TRBJ1-2; 7 bases agree with TRBD1. The CDR3 extends over 12 amino acids. J lost 6 bases, V lost 4 bases, and 2 bases had no gene match. Germline CDR1 reads SGHVS; CDR2 reads FQNEAQ. CDR3 coding DNA: TGTGCCAGCAGCTCAGGGGGGAATGGCTACACCTTC. This sequence encodes CASSSGGNGYTF.

This clone appeared a single time. This chain uses TRBV28 with TRBJ2-3; D perhaps matches TRBD2 (7 bases). V was clipped by 5 bases and J by 2 bases, with 29 bases between them. CDR3 length: 20 residues. Per germline, CDR1 MDHEN and CDR2 SYDVKM. CDR3 nucleotides: TGTGCCAGCAGTCCTACTAATTTGGGGGGCGCGGGACTAATCACAGATACGCAGTATTTT. This codes for CASSPTNLGGAGLITDTQYF.

The V and J genes are TRBV27 and TRBJ2-7; TRBD2 is a possible D gene (6 bases). CDR1 is MNHEY, CDR2 SMNVEV, per germline (reference sequence). The ends were cut back, 9 bases at V and 0 bases at J, with 12 bases in the middle. This CDR3 contains 13 residues. CDR3 protein: CASALGGSYEQYF. The CDR3 nucleotides are TGTGCCAGTGCGTTGGGGGGCTCCTACGAGCAGTACTTC.

The V gene is TRBV30, the J gene TRBJ1-1; 8 bases fit TRBD1. The V gene's germline CDR1 is GTSNPN and CDR2 SVGIG (reference sequence). Trimming removed 0 bases from V and 6 bases from J; junction bases left unmatched: 6. The CDR3 loop spans 14 amino acids. The CDR3 sequence is CAWSVGLDRAEAFF. CDR3 bases: TGTGCCTGGAGTGTAGGGCTGGACAGGGCTGAAGCTTTCTTT.

A note on this clone: One end of the junction fails to match germline, which may point to a read error. V and J are TRBV20-1 and TRBJ1-1, with a weak D call TRBD1 (6 bases). In germline, CDR1 is DFQATT, CDR2 SNEGSKA (reference sequence). This CDR3 has 11 residues. The CDR3 DNA follows: TGCAGTGCTTACACAGGGACTAAGCTGGTCTTT. Translation: CSAYTGTKLVF.

This chain connects TRBV10-3 to TRBJ1-2; maybe TRBD1 (6 bases). The CDR3 spans 17 residues. Deletions cut 9 bases from V and 2 bases from J, with 25 bases between. Germline values: CDR1 ENHRY, CDR2 SYGVKD. CDR3 coding DNA: TGTGCCATTAAACCGGGCACAGGGAGAAGTACCAACTATGGCTACACCTTC. It is translated as CAIKPGTGRSTNYGYTF.

This clone was observed a single time. The chain joins TRBV20-1 to TRBJ2-1, with D possibly TRBD1 on 6 matching bases. Germline V CDR1 and CDR2: DFQATT, SNEGSKA (reference sequence). The CDR3 length is 11 residues. The V gene lost 8 bases and the J gene lost 8 bases, with 13 bases spanning the gap. The CDR3 coding sequence is TGCAGTAACTTCAGGGGCGATGAGCAGTTCTTC. Protein: CSNFRGDEQFF.

The chain couples TRBV6-6 to TRBJ1-2, with a possible D match to TRBD1 (6 bases). The CDR3 runs 14 residues. Germline lookup yields CDR1 MNHNY and CDR2 SVGAGI (reference sequence). Trimming pared 1 base from V and 6 bases from J, leaving 12 bases between. CDR3 bases: TGTGCCAGCAGTTACTTAGGGGACAAAAATGGCTACACCTTC. Translating it yields CASSYLGDKNGYTF.

The rearrangement links TRBV4-1 to TRBJ2-5; 8 bases align to TRBD2. Germline CDR1 is MGHRA and CDR2 is YSYEKL. The CDR3 is 16 amino acids. The junction had 7 bases not matched to a gene; V was cut back by 3 bases and J by 1 base. The CDR3, as DNA: TGCGCCAGCAGCCAGGAAACCACTAGCGGCCAAGAGACCCAGTACTTC. This sequence encodes CASSQETTSGQETQYF.

The chain employs TRBV12-5 and TRBJ2-1; D not certain. The CDR3 extends over 12 amino acids. Trimming removed 4 bases from V and 4 bases from J, with 5 bases in between. Per the germline V gene, CDR1 is LGHNT and CDR2 is FRNRAP. In DNA, the CDR3 is TGTGCTAGTGGTTCCCCGTACAATGAGCAGTTCTTC. Protein: CASGSPYNEQFF.

This chain connects TRBV11-3 to TRBJ2-5, with D unclear. In germline, CDR1 is SGHNT, CDR2 YENEEA. V was trimmed by 4 bases and J by 5 bases, leaving 11 bases between them. The CDR3 loop spans 13 amino acids. DNA for the CDR3: TGTGCCAGCAGCTCACTACGTGGGGAGACCCAGTACTTC. Its protein is CASSSLRGETQYF. Supplemented by reference TRBV11-3 and TRBJ2-5, the full variable domain reads EAGVVQSPRYKIIEKKQPVAFWCNPISGHNTLYWYLQNLGQGPELLIRYENEEAVDDSQLPKDRFSAERLKGVDSTLKIQPAELGDSAVYLCASSSLRGETQYFGPGTRLLVL.

The chain's CDR3 is CASSFYSLSSYEQYF. DNA for the CDR3: TGTGCCAGCAGTTTCTATTCGTTGAGCTCCTACGAGCAGTACTTC. The V call is TRBV6-5, the J call TRBJ2-7; D not certain. CDR1 is MNHEY and CDR2 is SVGAGI in the germline V gene. This CDR3 has 15 amino acids. Trimming left V 4 bases short and J 0 bases short, with 13 bases between.

The gene calls are TRBV5-6 and TRBJ2-7; D gene ambiguous. V lost 4 bases and J lost 0, with 14 bases in between. There are 15 residues in the CDR3. Per the germline V gene, CDR1 is SGHDT and CDR2 is YYEEEE. CDR3 protein: CASSAIWAYSYEQYF. CDR3 in DNA: TGTGCCAGCAGCGCCATATGGGCTTACTCCTACGAGCAGTACTTC.

The J gene is TRBJ1-5, the V gene TRBV2, with a tentative D call TRBD1 (6 bases). This CDR3 has 15 amino acids. V was trimmed by 7 bases and J by 4 bases, leaving 17 bases between them. The germline V gene has CDR1 SNHLY and CDR2 FYNNEI. The CDR3, as DNA: TGTGCCAGCACCCTAAAGGGGGGGAGTAATCAGCCCCAGCATTTT. Protein sequence: CASTLKGGSNQPQHF.

The CDR3 DNA is TGTGCCAGCAGCCAGGGACTAGCGGGGGCCGGGGAGCTGTTTTTT. Protein sequence: CASSQGLAGAGELFF. This rearrangement joins TRBV5-6 to TRBJ2-2; 14 positions agree with TRBD2. Germline CDR1 reads SGHDT; CDR2 reads YYEEEE. The CDR3 covers 15 residues. J gave up 6 bases and V 4 bases, and 2 bases lay outside the gene matches.

The chain combines TRBV4-1 with TRBJ2-2, with D perhaps matching TRBD2 (6 bases). Between the trimmed V and J ends, which lost 4 bases and 4 bases, there was a span of 10 bases. This CDR3 is 14 amino acids long. Germline CDR1 is MGHRA and CDR2 is YSYEKL. As DNA, the CDR3 is TGCGCCAGCAGCCCCCGGGGAGGCACCGGGGAGCTGTTTTTT. Protein sequence: CASSPRGGTGELFF.

V usage is TRBV24-1 and J usage is TRBJ2-6; no firm D call. CDR1 and CDR2 from the germline V gene are KGHDR and SFDVKD. Trimming cost V 5 bases and J 0 bases, with 4 bases left between them. This CDR3 is 14 amino acids long. The CDR3 sequence is CATSGHSGANVLTF. The CDR3 region has the DNA TGTGCCACCAGTGGACACTCTGGGGCCAACGTCCTGACTTTC.

The chain links TRBV9 to TRBJ2-3; possibly TRBD1 for D (6 bases). Germline V CDR1 and CDR2: SGDLS, YYNGEE. V was clipped by 4 bases and J by 1 base, with 16 bases between them. CDR3 length: 16 residues. The CDR3 region is CASSLQGADGTDTQYF. CDR3 bases: TGTGCCAGCAGCCTACAGGGAGCCGATGGCACAGATACGCAGTATTTT.

The genes are TRBV4-2 and TRBJ2-3, with 7 bases aligning to TRBD2. V dropped 1 base and J dropped 2; count of bases not matched to a gene: 12. This CDR3 has 18 residues. CDR1 and CDR2 (germline): LGHNA, YNFKEQ. The CDR3 spells CASSQGRMASGNTDTQYF. The CDR3 region has the DNA TGTGCCAGCAGCCAAGGAAGAATGGCTAGCGGTAACACAGATACGCAGTATTTT.